This entry lists 8 T cell receptor beta chains sequenced from one sample in a study of blood T cell repertoires in COVID-19. Sequencing used immunoSEQ multiplex PCR; TCRdb keeps in-frame clones, though not all of them. The sample records around 51,000 clones, about nine tenths being singletons. The specimen sequenced was peripheral blood. These receptors were taken from a man between 70 and 80 years old with acute or convalescent COVID-19.

The chain uses TRBV5-1 and TRBJ1-2; D unclear. CDR3 length: 15 amino acids. The germline CDR1 and CDR2 sequences are SGHRS and YFSETQ. V shed 5 bases and J shed 5 bases, with 19 bases lying between them. The CDR3 DNA is TGCGCCAGCAGAAGAGCCTCAGTGGAGGAGTATGGCTACACCTTC. It codes for CASRRASVEEYGYTF.

The rearrangement uses TRBV6-2 or TRBV6-3 and TRBJ2-3, with D unresolved. The CDR3 is 18 amino acids. Germline V gene sequence: CDR1 MNHEY, CDR2 SVGEGT. The germline V and J ends were trimmed by 5 bases and 1 base, with 22 bases remaining between them. CDR3 bases: TGTGCCAGCAGTCCATCCGGCGGAGCCCTCTCTGGCACAGATACGCAGTATTTT. The encoded protein is CASSPSGGALSGTDTQYF.

This chain uses TRBV7-9 with TRBJ1-6, with D possibly matching TRBD1 (5 bases). The CDR3 is 16 residues long. Germline V CDR1 and CDR2: SEHNR, FQNEAQ (reference sequence). With 7 bases removed from V and 7 bases from J, the gap between germline ends came to 20 bases. This CDR3 is CASTHPGLGGNSPLHF. CDR3 coding DNA: TGTGCCAGCACCCACCCGGGACTCGGGGGGAATTCACCCCTCCACTTT.

This clone was counted a single time. The chain links TRBV2 to TRBJ1-5; D call uncertain. The CDR3 is made up of 14 amino acids. The germline CDR1 and CDR2 sequences are SNHLY and FYNNEI. The V gene lost 4 bases and the J gene lost 4 bases, with 11 bases spanning the gap. In nucleotides, the CDR3 is TGTGCCAGCAGTGTTCGGAGCGGGAATCAGCCCCAGCATTTT. This gives the protein CASSVRSGNQPQHF.

This clone occurred once. This chain links TRBV6-2 or TRBV6-3 with TRBJ1-2; unclear D gene. V was cut by 5 bases and J by 3 bases, with 10 bases left in between. This CDR3 has 13 residues. Per germline, CDR1 MNHEY and CDR2 SVGEGT. The CDR3: CASSQTQDYGYTF. CDR3 nucleotide sequence: TGTGCCAGCAGTCAGACACAAGACTATGGCTACACCTTC.

The genes are TRBV28 and TRBJ2-7; 9 nucleotides align to TRBD2. This CDR3 has 16 residues. The V gene end was trimmed by 2 bases and the J gene end by 7 bases; junction bases not matched to a gene: 12. Germline loops: CDR1 MDHEN, CDR2 SYDVKM. This CDR3 reads CASSLMRFRLAVEQYF. Here the CDR3 DNA reads TGTGCCAGCAGTTTAATGAGGTTTCGACTAGCGGTGGAGCAGTACTTC.

The chain employs TRBV6-5 and TRBJ2-3; perhaps TRBD1 as D (5 bases). Germline CDR1 MNHEY, CDR2 SVGAGI. The length of the CDR3 is 14 residues. V was trimmed by 6 bases and J by 0 bases, leaving 10 bases between them. The chain's CDR3 is CASRPGHSTDTQYF. DNA of the CDR3: TGTGCCAGCAGACCCGGACATAGCACAGATACGCAGTATTTT.

The chain is built from TRBV27 and TRBJ1-5; TRBD1 is a possible D gene (5 bases). The CDR3 loop spans 14 amino acids. V shed 1 base and J shed 2 bases, with 6 bases lying between them. In germline, CDR1 is MNHEY, CDR2 SMNVEV (reference sequence). This CDR3 is CASSLLGGNQPQHF. The CDR3 DNA follows: TGTGCCAGCAGTTTATTAGGGGGCAATCAGCCCCAGCATTTT.